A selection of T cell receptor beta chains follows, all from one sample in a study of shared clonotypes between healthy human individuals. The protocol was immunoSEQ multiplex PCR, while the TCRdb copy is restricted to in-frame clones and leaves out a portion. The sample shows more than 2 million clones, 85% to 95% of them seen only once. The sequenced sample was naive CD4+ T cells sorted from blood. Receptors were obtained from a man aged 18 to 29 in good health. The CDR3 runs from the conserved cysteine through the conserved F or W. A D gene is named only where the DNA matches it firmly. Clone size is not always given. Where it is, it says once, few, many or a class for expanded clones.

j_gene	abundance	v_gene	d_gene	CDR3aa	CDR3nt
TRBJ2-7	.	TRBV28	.	CASGRQEQYF	TGTGCCAGCGGTAGACAGGAGCAGTACTTC
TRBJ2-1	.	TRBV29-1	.	CSAQRQGNEQFF	TGCAGCGCCCAGAGGCAGGGGAATGAGCAGTTCTTC
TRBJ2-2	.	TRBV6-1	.	CASTPGPLQTAKLFF	TGTGCCAGCACCCCGGGACCCCTTCAAACCGCGAAGCTGTTTTTT
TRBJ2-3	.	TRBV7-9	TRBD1	CASSLAGGKTGGTDTQYF	TGTGCCAGCAGCTTAGCTGGTGGGAAGACAGGGGGCACAGATACGCAGTATTTT
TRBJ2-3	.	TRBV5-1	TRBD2	CASSLRRASGRTTSTDTQYF	TGCGCCAGCAGCTTGAGGCGGGCTAGCGGGAGGACCACAAGCACAGATACGCAGTATTTT
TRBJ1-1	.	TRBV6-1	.	CASRPGTNTEAFF	TGTGCCAGCAGACCCGGTACGAACACTGAAGCTTTCTTT
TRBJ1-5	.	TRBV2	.	CASSEEVGSSNQPQHF	TGTGCCAGCAGTGAAGAAGTGGGAAGTAGCAATCAGCCCCAGCATTTT
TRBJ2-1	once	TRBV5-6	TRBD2	CASSLRTSGGYNEQFF	TGTGCCAGCAGCTTAAGGACAAGCGGGGGATACAATGAGCAGTTCTTC
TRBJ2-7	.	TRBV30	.	CAWRRVAASEQYF	TGTGCCTGGCGGAGGGTAGCGGCCAGCGAGCAGTACTTC
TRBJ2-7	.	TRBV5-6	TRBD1	CASSLPGTVVYEQYF	TGTGCCAGCAGCTTGCCTGGGACAGTGGTCTACGAGCAGTACTTC
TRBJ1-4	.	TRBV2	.	CASSRTHTNEKLFF	TGTGCCAGCAGTCGGACACATACTAATGAAAAACTGTTTTTT
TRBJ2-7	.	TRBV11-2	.	CASSPPAGIRNEQYF	TGTGCCAGCAGCCCACCGGCAGGGATCCGGAACGAGCAGTACTTC
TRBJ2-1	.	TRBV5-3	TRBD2	CARSLLERELYNEQFF	TGTGCCAGAAGCTTGTTGGAGCGGGAGCTCTACAATGAGCAGTTCTTC
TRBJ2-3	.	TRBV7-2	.	CASSLGGLTDTQYF	TGTGCCAGCAGCTTAGGCGGACTTACAGATACGCAGTATTTT
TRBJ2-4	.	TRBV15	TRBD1	CATSRQGAVDIQYF	TGTGCCACCAGCAGACAGGGGGCGGTGGACATTCAGTACTTC
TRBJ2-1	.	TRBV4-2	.	CASSQGREVSYNEQFF	TGTGCCAGCAGCCAAGGGAGGGAGGTATCCTACAATGAGCAGTTCTTC
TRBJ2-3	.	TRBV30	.	CAWSRGLDTQYF	TGTGCCTGGAGTAGAGGGCTAGATACGCAGTATTTT
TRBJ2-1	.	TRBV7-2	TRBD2	CASSDRLAGNNEQFF	TGTGCCAGCAGCGACCGACTAGCGGGCAACAATGAGCAGTTCTTC
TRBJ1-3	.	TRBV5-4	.	CASSLLESGNTIYF	TGTGCCAGCAGCTTGTTGGAGTCTGGAAACACCATATATTTT
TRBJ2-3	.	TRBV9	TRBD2	CASSTQRGDLTDTQYF	TGTGCCAGCAGCACCCAGCGGGGGGACCTCACAGATACGCAGTATTTT
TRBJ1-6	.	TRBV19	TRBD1	CASRDSDNSPLHF	TGTGCCAGTCGGGACAGCGATAATTCACCCCTCCACTTT
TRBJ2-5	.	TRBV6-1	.	CASRGTGTLGTQYF	TGTGCCAGCAGGGGAACAGGGACCTTGGGGACCCAGTACTTC
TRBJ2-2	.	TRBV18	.	CASSPSRGTGELFF	TGTGCCAGCTCACCTTCCAGGGGCACCGGGGAGCTGTTTTTT
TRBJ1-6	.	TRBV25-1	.	CASSAEPGGNSPLHF	TGTGCCAGCAGTGCTGAGCCTGGGGGGAATTCACCCCTCCACTTT
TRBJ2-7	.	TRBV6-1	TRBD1	CASSASGTGLSGQYF	TGTGCCAGCAGTGCATCCGGGACAGGGCTTTCTGGGCAGTACTTC
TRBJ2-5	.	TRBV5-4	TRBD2	CASSLRRLAGMVETQYF	TGTGCCAGCAGCTTGCGCCGACTAGCGGGGATGGTGGAGACCCAGTACTTC
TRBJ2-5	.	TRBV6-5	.	CASSPRKGGETQYF	TGTGCCAGCAGCCCGAGGAAAGGGGGGGAGACCCAGTACTTC
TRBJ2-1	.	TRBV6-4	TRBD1	CASRETGASYNEQFF	TGTGCCAGCAGAGAGACAGGGGCGTCCTACAATGAGCAGTTCTTC